The 14 T cell receptor beta chains listed next were all sequenced from one sample in a study of blood T cell repertoires in COVID-19. This table comes from immunoSEQ multiplex PCR, and its TCRdb copy is limited to in-frame clones, with some not included. This table has about 87,000 clones, around 82% appearing once. The specimen was peripheral blood. Source of these receptors: a woman older than 75 with COVID-19, enrolled during active disease.

The chain links TRBV5-6 to TRBJ2-1; tentative D call: TRBD2 (6 bases). This CDR3 contains 13 residues. V shed 4 bases and J shed 12 bases, with 17 bases lying between them. Germline V lookup: CDR1 SGHDT, CDR2 YYEEEE. CDR3 protein: CASSLGLPRGQFF. The CDR3 nucleotides are TGTGCCAGCAGCCTGGGACTCCCACGAGGGCAGTTCTTC.

This clone was detected once. This rearrangement joins TRBV15 to TRBJ1-5, with TRBD1 matching 7 bases. Trimming cost V 0 bases and J 2 bases; bases outside gene matches: 7. The CDR3 consists of 17 residues. Germline CDR1 LNHNV, CDR2 YYDKDF (reference sequence). The CDR3 sequence is CATSRDRGQGGNQPQHF. The CDR3 region has the DNA TGTGCCACCAGCAGAGATCGAGGTCAGGGGGGCAATCAGCCCCAGCATTTT.

The rearrangement uses TRBV4-1 and TRBJ2-1, with D maybe TRBD1 (6 bases). The V end lost 3 bases, the J end lost 10 bases, and 19 bases lay between the germline ends. The CDR3 runs 15 residues. Germline CDR1 reads MGHRA; CDR2 reads YSYEKL. Here the CDR3 reads CASSQTGLTRSEQFF. CDR3 nucleotides: TGCGCCAGCAGCCAGACAGGCTTGACTCGATCGGAGCAGTTCTTC.

The chain couples TRBV7-3 to TRBJ2-2; 9 bases agree with TRBD2. V gave up 5 bases and J gave up 2 bases; unmatched junction bases: 12. CDR3 length: 18 amino acids. Looked up from germline, CDR1 is SGHTA and CDR2 is FQGTGA. In nucleotides, the CDR3 is TGTGCCAGCAGCGCCCAACCGCTAGCGGGGCTTAACACCGGGGAGCTGTTTTTT. This gives the protein CASSAQPLAGLNTGELFF. The full variable domain, in which reference TRBV7-3 and TRBJ2-2 provide the parts outside the CDR3, is GAGVSQTPSNKVTEKGKYVELRCDPISGHTALYWYRQSLGQGPEFLIYFQGTGAADDSGLPNDRFFAVRPEGSVSTLKIQRTERGDSAVYLCASSAQPLAGLNTGELFFGEGSRLTVL.

The J gene is TRBJ2-5, the V gene TRBV28, with 8 bases matching TRBD1. This CDR3 is 13 amino acids long. CDR1 and CDR2 (germline): MDHEN, SYDVKM. The ends lost 7 bases at V and 2 bases at J; junction bases unmatched: 3. CDR3 nucleotides: TGTGCCAGCAATTACAGGGGGCAAGAGACCCAGTACTTC. Its protein product is CASNYRGQETQYF. Full variable domain (missing parts from reference TRBV28 and TRBJ2-5): DVKVTQSSRYLVKRTGEKVFLECVQDMDHENMFWYRQDPGLGLRLIYFSYDVKMKEKGDIPEGYSVSREKKERFSLILESASTNQTSMYLCASNYRGQETQYFGPGTRLLVL.

The CDR3 is CASSRSGVANYGYTF. The CDR3 DNA follows: TGTGCCAGCTCCCGTTCCGGGGTGGCCAACTATGGCTACACCTTC. V is TRBV18 and J is TRBJ1-2; D gene ambiguous. The CDR3 sequence is 15 residues long. V was cut by 6 bases and J by 2 bases, with 16 bases left in between. CDR1 and CDR2 (germline): KGHSH, LQKENI.

The chain links TRBV19 to TRBJ2-5; possible D gene TRBD2, 6 bases. V lost 0 bases and J lost 2, with 13 bases in between. In germline, CDR1 is LNHDA, CDR2 SQIVND (reference sequence). The CDR3 covers 16 residues. The CDR3 sequence: CASSIELARRQETQYF. CDR3 sequence (DNA): TGTGCCAGTAGTATAGAACTAGCTCGTCGACAAGAGACCCAGTACTTC.

The V and J genes are TRBV5-1 and TRBJ1-4, with 8 bases identical to TRBD1. After removal of 0 bases from V and 6 bases from J, the junction contained 4 bases not matched to a gene. Germline V lookup: CDR1 SGHRS, CDR2 YFSETQ. This CDR3 comprises 15 residues. The CDR3 region has the DNA TGCGCCAGCAGCTTGGCAGGGGGCGGGTATGAAAAACTGTTTTTT. As protein: CASSLAGGGYEKLFF.

J is TRBJ2-1 and V is TRBV6-2 or TRBV6-3, with D possibly matching TRBD2 (7 bases). Deletions cut 4 bases from V and 6 bases from J, with 19 bases between. The CDR3 is 16 amino acids. CDR1 and CDR2 from the germline V gene are MNHEY and SVGEGT. CDR3 DNA: TGTGCCAGCAGTTTCTTAGGCGGGGGCTCGTTCAATGAGCAGTTCTTC. This encodes CASSFLGGGSFNEQFF.

This clone was found once. This chain joins TRBV2 and TRBJ2-1, with D maybe TRBD2 (6 bases). The CDR3 sequence is 15 residues long. Trimming cost V 6 bases and J 3 bases, with 15 bases left between them. From germline, CDR1 is SNHLY and CDR2 FYNNEI. Here the CDR3 reads CASREHSGLYNEQFF. CDR3 in DNA: TGTGCCAGCAGGGAACACTCGGGACTCTACAATGAGCAGTTCTTC.

This chain joins TRBV10-3 and TRBJ2-7; D may be TRBD1 (5 bases). Trimming took 4 bases from V and 2 from J, leaving 15 bases between them. Germline CDR1 and CDR2: ENHRY and SYGVKD. The CDR3 spans 15 residues. The CDR3 sequence: CAISGRSDSTYEQYF. DNA of the CDR3: TGTGCCATCAGTGGACGATCCGACAGTACCTACGAGCAGTACTTC.

This chain joins TRBV27 and TRBJ2-1; 7 bases are a match to TRBD1. J was trimmed by 6 bases and V by 6 bases; bases with no gene match: 5. Germline loops: CDR1 MNHEY, CDR2 SMNVEV (reference sequence). This CDR3 comprises 13 residues. The CDR3 spells CASRRQGGNEQFF. CDR3 DNA: TGTGCCAGCAGAAGACAGGGTGGCAATGAGCAGTTCTTC.

The V and J genes are TRBV7-8 and TRBJ2-1, with 10 bases identical to TRBD1. V was pared by 5 bases and J by 2 bases, with 3 bases of the junction left unmatched. Germline values: CDR1 SGHVS, CDR2 FQNEAQ. The CDR3 spans 15 residues. The CDR3 is CASSADRGPYNEQFF. CDR3 nucleotides: TGTGCCAGCAGCGCAGACAGGGGGCCCTACAATGAGCAGTTCTTC.

V is TRBV27 and J is TRBJ1-2; unclear D gene. The CDR3 runs to 10 residues. The V end lost 6 bases, the J end lost 7 bases, and 6 bases lay between the germline ends. Per germline, CDR1 MNHEY and CDR2 SMNVEV (reference sequence). CDR3 sequence: CASRDFGYTF. Here the CDR3 DNA reads TGTGCCAGCAGGGACTTTGGCTACACCTTC.